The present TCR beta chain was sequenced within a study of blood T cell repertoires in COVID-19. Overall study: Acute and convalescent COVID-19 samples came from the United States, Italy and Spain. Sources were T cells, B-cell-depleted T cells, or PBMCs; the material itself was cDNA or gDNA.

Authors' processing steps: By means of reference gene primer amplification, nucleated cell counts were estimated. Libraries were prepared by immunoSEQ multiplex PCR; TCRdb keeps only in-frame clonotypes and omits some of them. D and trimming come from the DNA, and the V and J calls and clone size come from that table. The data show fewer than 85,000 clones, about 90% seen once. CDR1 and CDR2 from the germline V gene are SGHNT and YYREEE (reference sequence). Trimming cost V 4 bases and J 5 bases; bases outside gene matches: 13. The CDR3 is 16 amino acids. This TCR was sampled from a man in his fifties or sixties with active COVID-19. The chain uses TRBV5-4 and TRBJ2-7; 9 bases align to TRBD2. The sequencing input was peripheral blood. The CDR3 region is CASSHPRAGGSDEQYF. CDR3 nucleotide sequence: TGTGCCAGCAGCCACCCCCGTGCGGGGGGGAGCGACGAGCAGTACTTC. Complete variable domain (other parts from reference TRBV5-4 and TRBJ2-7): ETGVTQSPTHLIKTRGQQVTLRCSSQSGHNTVSWYQQALGQGPQFIFQYYREEENGRGNFPPRFSGLQFPNYSSELNVNALELDDSALYLCASSHPRAGGSDEQYFGPGTRLTVT.